A single sample is the source of the 18 T cell receptor beta chains below, sequenced in a study of T cells in Graves' hyperthyroidism and ophthalmopathy. RNA transcripts served as the template for amplifying TCR beta CDR3 regions. First-round RT-PCR targeting the TCR CDR3 was performed with the HTBI primer set. MiXCR, run by TCRdb on the multiplex PCR reads, gives a single entry per CDR3 protein. The profile covers hundreds of thousands of distinct CDR3 sequences, with over 15% appearing a single time and around 55% taken by the ten largest. The sequencing input was blood. The receptor source for this set is a woman in her sixties or seventies with Graves' ophthalmopathy.

At least ten counts were recorded for this clonotype. The rearrangement links TRBV2 to TRBJ2-5, with 10 bases lining up with TRBD2. Trimming removed 1 base from V and 4 bases from J; junction bases left unmatched: 9. Germline V gene sequence: CDR1 SNHLY, CDR2 FYNNEI. The CDR3 consists of 17 residues. This chain's CDR3 is CASSEGRIAGGLETQYF. The CDR3 DNA sequence: TGTGCCAGCAGTGAAGGGAGGATAGCGGGAGGCCTAGAGACCCAGTACTTC.

This clonotype was picked up many times. The chain has TRBV4-1 and TRBJ2-3; the match to TRBD1 covers 12 bases. The V gene's germline CDR1 is MGHRA and CDR2 YSYEKL. Germline trimming cut 0 bases from V and 3 bases from J; bases unmatched to any gene: 10. This CDR3 comprises 19 residues. CDR3 nucleotides: TGCGCCAGCAGCCAAGATTTCTCCCGGGACAGGGGGCGAACAGATACGCAGTATTTT. Protein: CASSQDFSRDRGRTDTQYF.

The table lists this clonotype with many counts. The chain has TRBV12-3 or TRBV12-4 and TRBJ1-5; D unclear. CDR3 length: 14 residues. Trimming cost V 5 bases and J 2 bases, with 10 bases left between them. DNA for the CDR3: TGTGCCAGCAGTCTTCTCGGGGGCAATCAGCCCCAGCATTTT. It translates to CASSLLGGNQPQHF.

The rearrangement links TRBV27 to TRBJ1-2, with D unresolved. V lost 4 bases to trimming and J lost 7 bases, with 22 bases between them. CDR1 MNHEY and CDR2 SMNVEV come from the germline V gene (reference sequence). The CDR3 runs to 16 residues. The CDR3 spells CASSCGLDGRGSGYTF. The CDR3 region has the DNA TGTGCCAGCAGTTGCGGGCTGGACGGCCGCGGAAGTGGCTACACCTTC.

This clonotype showed up many times. The V call is TRBV2, the J call TRBJ2-7; tentative D call: TRBD2 (5 bases). This CDR3 comprises 15 residues. The germline V and J ends were trimmed by 6 bases and 2 bases, with 17 bases remaining between them. Germline V gene data show CDR1 as SNHLY and CDR2 as FYNNEI. The CDR3 region is CASRGRAGLTYEQYF. The DNA for the CDR3 is TGTGCCAGCAGGGGTCGGGCAGGACTTACCTACGAGCAGTACTTC.

This clonotype was found many times. J is TRBJ2-5 and V is TRBV30, with 8 bases matching TRBD2. Germline CDR1 and CDR2: GTSNPN and SVGIG (reference sequence). Trimming took 4 bases from V and 5 from J; bases not matched to a gene: 9. The length of the CDR3 is 14 residues. The CDR3 coding sequence is TGTGCCTGGACTCCAACTAGCGGTGGGGAGACCCAGTACTTC. Protein: CAWTPTSGGETQYF.

This clonotype has at least ten counts. This chain links TRBV5-1 with TRBJ2-1, with 8 nucleotides matching TRBD2. Looked up from germline, CDR1 is SGHRS and CDR2 is YFSETQ. The CDR3 extends over 16 amino acids. Trimming cost V 3 bases and J 7 bases; bases outside gene matches: 12. The DNA for the CDR3 is TGCGCCAGCAGCTCCCCAGGGGCGGGAGGTGGTAATGAGCAGTTCTTC. This translates into CASSSPGAGGGNEQFF.

The table lists this clonotype with a few counts. This CDR3 fails to terminate in the conserved phenylalanine or tryptophan, so it likely reflects a read error. This chain connects TRBV6-9 to TRBJ2-7; D may be TRBD2 (5 bases). Germline V gene data show CDR1 as MNHGY and CDR2 as SVAAGI. V lost 3 bases and J 3 bases, leaving 9 bases between the germline ends. This CDR3 is built from 13 residues. The CDR3 DNA reads TGTGCCAGCAGTTACCGTGAGGGCTACGAGCAGTACCTC. It codes for CASSYREGYEQYL.

Notes on this clonotype: A read error may account for a junction end that differs from germline. The rearrangement uses TRBV9 and TRBJ1-1; possible D gene TRBD1, 5 bases. The germline CDR1 and CDR2 sequences are SGDLS and YYNGEE. This CDR3 is 16 amino acids long. This CDR3 reads CASRVGRRLGDTEAFF. The DNA for the CDR3 is TGTGCCAGCAGAGTAGGTCGACGCCTAGGGGACACTGAAGCTTTCTTT.

This clonotype was counted a few times. The CDR3 here is CSAACPLFDPDHHVVDSYEQYF. For the CDR3, the DNA is TGCAGTGCTGCCTGCCCCCTCTTTGATCCAGACCATCATGTAGTTGACTCCTACGAGCAGTACTTC. The J gene is TRBJ2-7, the V gene TRBV20-1; no clear D gene. The CDR3 is made up of 22 amino acids. CDR1 and CDR2 (germline): DFQATT, SNEGSKA (reference sequence). Trimming left V 5 bases short and J 0 bases short, with 38 bases between.

The genes are TRBV28 and TRBJ2-1; 13 bases line up with TRBD2. Germline values: CDR1 MDHEN, CDR2 SYDVKM. The CDR3 sequence is 18 residues long. J lost 0 bases, V lost 4 bases, and 6 bases had no gene match. Here the CDR3 DNA reads TGTGCCAGCAGTTCCCGACTAGCGGGAGGCAGCTCCTACAATGAGCAGTTCTTC. Its translation is CASSSRLAGGSSYNEQFF.

This clonotype was counted a few times. The chain joins TRBV7-9 to TRBJ2-2; 10 nucleotides line up with TRBD1. The CDR3 spans 18 residues. The V and J ends lost 0 bases and 5 bases, in that order; junction bases with no gene match: 9. Germline V gene sequence: CDR1 SEHNR, CDR2 FQNEAQ (reference sequence). CDR3 amino acids: CASSLARPDRGNTGELFF. As DNA, the CDR3 is TGTGCCAGCAGCTTAGCGAGACCGGACAGGGGGAATACCGGGGAGCTGTTTTTT.

In its sample, this clonotype was seen a few times. The chain couples TRBV20-1 to TRBJ2-3; 11 bases map to TRBD2. CDR3 length: 14 residues. Germline-derived CDR1 and CDR2 are DFQATT and SNEGSKA (reference sequence). Trimming cost V 4 bases and J 2 bases; bases outside gene matches: 2. The CDR3 reads CSATSGGLTDTQYF. The DNA of the CDR3 is TGCAGTGCTACTAGCGGGGGGCTCACAGATACGCAGTATTTT.

This clonotype was observed many times. This chain links TRBV6-2 or TRBV6-3 with TRBJ1-1; D is ambiguous. V was pared by 6 bases and J by 3 bases, with 11 bases between. Germline V gives CDR1 MNHEY, CDR2 SVGEGT. This CDR3 comprises 13 residues. In DNA form, the CDR3 reads TGTGCCAGCAGCCGGACCCCCTACACTGAAGCTTTCTTT. Its protein is CASSRTPYTEAFF.

This clonotype was picked up many times. The CDR3 nucleotides are TGTGCCAGCTCACCGGTTGGAAGCACAGATACGCAGTATTTT. Its translation: CASSPVGSTDTQYF. This chain uses TRBV18 with TRBJ2-3; D unresolved. Germline CDR1 and CDR2: KGHSH and LQKENI. V was cut by 3 bases and J by 0 bases, with 7 bases left in between. The CDR3 extends over 14 amino acids.

This chain joins TRBV4-3 and TRBJ2-3; D may be TRBD2 (5 bases). The CDR3 has 14 amino acids. Between the trimmed V and J ends, which lost 1 base and 6 bases, there was a span of 11 bases. Germline-derived CDR1 and CDR2 are LGHNA and YSLEER. The CDR3 loop reads CASSQASERDTQYF. The CDR3 coding sequence is TGCGCCAGCAGCCAAGCCTCCGAGCGGGATACGCAGTATTTT.

This clonotype was detected ten times or more. The CDR3: CASSLAPPSGLSSYNEQFF. DNA for the CDR3: TGTGCCAGCAGTCTTGCCCCCCCTAGCGGCTTAAGCTCCTACAATGAGCAGTTCTTC. V gene TRBV28 combines with J gene TRBJ2-1; TRBD2 agrees at 7 bases. The V segment lost 5 bases and the J segment 0 bases; nucleotides outside the gene matches: 16. CDR1 is MDHEN and CDR2 is SYDVKM in the germline V gene. The CDR3 runs to 19 residues.

This chain connects TRBV5-4 to TRBJ2-1, with 7 bases that match TRBD2. CDR3 length: 17 amino acids. The junction had 14 bases not matched to a gene; V was cut back by 4 bases and J by 4 bases. Germline V gene data show CDR1 as SGHNT and CDR2 as YYREEE (reference sequence). The CDR3 DNA is TGTGCCAGCAGCCCGGGAGCTGCGGGAGTTCTATACAATGAGCAGTTCTTC. Its translation is CASSPGAAGVLYNEQFF.